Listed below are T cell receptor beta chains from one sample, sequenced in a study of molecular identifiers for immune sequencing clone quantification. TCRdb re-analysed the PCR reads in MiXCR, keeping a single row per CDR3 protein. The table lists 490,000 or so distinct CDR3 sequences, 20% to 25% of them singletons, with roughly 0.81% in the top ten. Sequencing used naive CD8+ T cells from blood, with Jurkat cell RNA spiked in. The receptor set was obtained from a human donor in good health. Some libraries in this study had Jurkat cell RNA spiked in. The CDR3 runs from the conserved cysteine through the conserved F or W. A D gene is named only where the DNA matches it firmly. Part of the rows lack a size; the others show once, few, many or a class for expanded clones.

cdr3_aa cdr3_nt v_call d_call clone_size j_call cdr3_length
CATLGSARSRHF TGTGCCACCCTGGGGTCAGCTAGGTCCCGGCATTTT TRBV6-2/TRBV6-3 - few TRBJ1-5 12
CASSYWGGTNEKLFF TGTGCCAGCAGTTACTGGGGGGGTACTAATGAAAAACTGTTTTTT TRBV6-5 - - TRBJ1-4 15
CASSLDGVPQETQYF TGTGCCAGCAGCTTGGATGGGGTACCCCAAGAGACCCAGTACTTC TRBV5-4 - many TRBJ2-5 15
CASSLQGQGNEQYF TGTGCCAGCAGCTTACAGGGACAGGGGAACGAGCAGTACTTC TRBV7-9 TRBD1 many TRBJ2-7 14
CASSEGDRDVYEQYF TGTGCCAGCAGTGAGGGAGACAGGGACGTCTACGAGCAGTACTTC TRBV27 TRBD1 - TRBJ2-7 15
CASSQNQVEYEQYF TGTGCCAGCTCACAAAACCAGGTGGAGTACGAGCAGTACTTC TRBV18 - few TRBJ2-7 14
CSARSGGTAKNIQYF TGCAGTGCTAGATCGGGGGGCACGGCCAAAAACATTCAGTACTTC TRBV20-1 - - TRBJ2-4 15
CARGLAGYNEQFF TGTGCCAGGGGACTAGCGGGATACAATGAGCAGTTCTTC TRBV2 TRBD2 many TRBJ2-1 13
CASSTRYPDTQYF TGTGCCAGCAGCACAAGGTACCCAGATACGCAGTATTTT TRBV14 - many TRBJ2-3 13
CATSDFTGGIGSGTDTQYF TGTGCCACCAGTGATTTCACAGGGGGCATTGGTTCAGGCACAGATACGCAGTATTTT TRBV24-1 TRBD1 few TRBJ2-3 19
CASSSSLSAGVTDTQYF TGTGCCAGCAGCTCTTCTCTCTCAGCGGGGGTCACAGATACGCAGTATTTT TRBV7-9 TRBD2 few TRBJ2-3 17
CASSLHRTNTEAFF TGCGCCAGCAGCCTCCACCGAACAAACACTGAAGCTTTCTTT TRBV4-1 - many TRBJ1-1 14
CASSQDAVPNYGYTF TGCGCCAGCAGCCAAGATGCCGTACCAAACTATGGCTACACCTTC TRBV4-3 - few TRBJ1-2 15
CASSLGLAGGFGTDTQYF TGTGCCAGCAGTCTTGGACTAGCGGGGGGATTCGGGACAGATACGCAGTATTTT TRBV12-3/TRBV12-4 TRBD2 - TRBJ2-3 18
CASAQGMLTEAFF TGTGCCAGCGCACAGGGAATGTTGACTGAAGCTTTCTTT TRBV27 - many TRBJ1-1 13
CASSVLTGQNGELFF TGTGCCAGCAGCGTTCTAACGGGACAGAACGGGGAGCTGTTTTTT TRBV9 TRBD1 - TRBJ2-2 15
CASSQLRLENYEQYF TGTGCCAGCTCCCAACTCCGACTAGAAAACTACGAGCAGTACTTC TRBV12-3/TRBV12-4 - - TRBJ2-7 15
CSASYSGPFNEQFF TGCAGTGCTAGTTATAGCGGGCCCTTCAATGAGCAGTTCTTC TRBV20-1 TRBD2 - TRBJ2-1 14
CASSPMEESYEQYF TGTGCCAGCAGCCCGATGGAAGAAAGCTACGAGCAGTACTTC TRBV5-4 - - TRBJ2-7 14
CASSLTGLAYNEQFF TGTGCCAGCAGCTTAACGGGACTAGCCTACAATGAGCAGTTCTTC TRBV11-2 TRBD2 - TRBJ2-1 15
CASSNPGQGPGEKLFF TGTGCCAGCAGCAATCCAGGACAGGGTCCCGGTGAAAAACTGTTTTTT TRBV7-9 TRBD1 many TRBJ1-4 16
CASRQGAGDTEAFF TGTGCCAGCAGGCAGGGGGCTGGGGACACTGAAGCTTTCTTT TRBV5-4 TRBD1 many TRBJ1-1 14
CASIAVPTYEQYF TGTGCCAGCATTGCGGTGCCCACCTACGAGCAGTACTTC TRBV5-4 - many TRBJ2-7 13
CASSLVVKPTTSTDTQYF TGTGCCAGCAGCTTAGTCGTCAAGCCAACCACTAGCACAGATACGCAGTATTTT TRBV7-9 - many TRBJ2-3 18
CASSSRRVDNTTSTDTQYF TGTGCCAGCAGTTCCCGCCGGGTCGACAACACCACTAGCACAGATACGCAGTATTTT TRBV27 - - TRBJ2-3 19
CASESASGSGTSYNEQFF TGTGCCAGCGAATCAGCTAGCGGGAGTGGGACGTCCTACAATGAGCAGTTCTTC TRBV28 TRBD2 - TRBJ2-1 18
CASSQGSGTENIQYF TGCGCCAGCAGCCAGGGATCCGGGACAGAAAACATTCAGTACTTC TRBV4-1 TRBD1 many TRBJ2-4 15
CASSDWQALTSSYEQYF TGTGCCAGCAGTGACTGGCAGGCACTAACCTCCTCCTACGAGCAGTACTTC TRBV2 - - TRBJ2-7 17
CASGSQQGLADTQYF TGTGCTAGTGGTTCTCAACAGGGGTTGGCAGATACGCAGTATTTT TRBV12-5 TRBD1 - TRBJ2-3 15
CASSQGQGWGTDTQYF TGTGCCAGCAGCCAAGGTCAAGGCTGGGGTACAGATACGCAGTATTTT TRBV3-1 - few TRBJ2-3 16
CASSWTNTGFDTEAFF TGTGCCAGCAGTTGGACCAACACAGGTTTCGACACTGAAGCTTTCTTT TRBV6-2/TRBV6-3 - few TRBJ1-1 16
CSVEEGTSGSGAYEQYF TGCAGCGTTGAAGAAGGGACTAGCGGGAGTGGAGCCTACGAGCAGTACTTC TRBV29-1 TRBD2 many TRBJ2-7 17